A single sample is the source of the 4 T cell receptor beta chains below, sequenced in a study of cytomegalovirus exposure and HLA in healthy donors. A multiplex PCR was run with 60 Vbeta primers and 13 Jbeta primers. Assay: immunoSEQ multiplex PCR; the TCRdb copy retains only in-frame clones and omits some. The repertoire holds about 98,000 clones, roughly 82% seen once, with approximately 8.4% in the top ten. The sequencing input was PBMCs. These receptor sequences come from a human donor in good health.

This rearrangement joins TRBV29-1 to TRBJ1-2; tentative D call: TRBD1 (6 bases). The CDR3 consists of 14 residues. Trimming took off 6 bases at V and 4 bases at J, with 18 bases between the two ends. Germline lookup yields CDR1 SQVTM and CDR2 ANQGSEA. The CDR3 region has the DNA TGCAGCGTAGGACATCAACAGGGACCCTATGGCTACACCTTC. This sequence encodes CSVGHQQGPYGYTF.

The chain employs TRBV25-1 and TRBJ1-1; maybe TRBD1 (6 bases). CDR1 and CDR2 from the germline V gene are MGHDK and SYGVNS. CDR3 length: 12 residues. V lost 5 bases to trimming and J lost 4 bases, with 8 bases between them. CDR3: CASSIGGTEAFF. The CDR3 nucleotides read TGTGCCAGCAGTATAGGGGGCACTGAAGCTTTCTTT. The complete variable domain, with remaining parts taken from reference TRBV25-1 and TRBJ1-1, reads EADIYQTPRYLVIGTGKKITLECSQTMGHDKMYWYQQDPGMELHLIHYSYGVNSTEKGDLSSESTVSRIRTEHFPLTLESARPSHTSQYLCASSIGGTEAFFGQGTRLTVV.

The chain carries TRBV9 and TRBJ2-3; D remains ambiguous. This CDR3 spans 14 amino acids. V lost 0 bases to trimming and J lost 1 base, with 6 bases between them. CDR1 SGDLS and CDR2 YYNGEE come from the germline V gene. This CDR3 is CASSVDSGTDTQYF. Here the CDR3 DNA reads TGTGCCAGCAGCGTAGACTCGGGCACAGATACGCAGTATTTT.

CDR3 bases: TGTGCCAGCAGCTTATCGGCAGGGCGCACCGGGGAGCTGTTTTTT. Translating gives CASSLSAGRTGELFF. V gene TRBV7-2 combines with J gene TRBJ2-2, with D tentatively TRBD1 (5 bases). The CDR3 length is 15 residues. V was shortened by 2 bases and J by 4 bases, with 11 bases between the two germline ends. Per germline, CDR1 SGHTA and CDR2 FQGNSA.